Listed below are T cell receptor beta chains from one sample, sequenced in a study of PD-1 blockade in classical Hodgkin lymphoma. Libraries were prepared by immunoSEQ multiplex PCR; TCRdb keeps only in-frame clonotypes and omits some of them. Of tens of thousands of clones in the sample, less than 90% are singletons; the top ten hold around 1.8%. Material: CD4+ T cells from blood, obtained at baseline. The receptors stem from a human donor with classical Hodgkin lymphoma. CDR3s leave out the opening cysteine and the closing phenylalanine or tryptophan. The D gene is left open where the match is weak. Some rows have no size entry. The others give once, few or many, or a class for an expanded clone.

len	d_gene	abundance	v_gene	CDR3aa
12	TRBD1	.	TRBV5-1	ASSFQGENTEAF
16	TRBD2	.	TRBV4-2	ASSQVGGGLAGTDTQY
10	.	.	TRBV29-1	SVASLNTEAF
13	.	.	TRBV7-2	ASSLSGSSYNEQF
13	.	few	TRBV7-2	ASSSRVAGNQPQH
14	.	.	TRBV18	ASSPSPPGSGNTIY
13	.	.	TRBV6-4	ASSLGHSNTGELF
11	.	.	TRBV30	AWAGLSYNEQF
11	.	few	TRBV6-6	ASRYGGDSPLH
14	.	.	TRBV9	ASSVVMGTGANVLT
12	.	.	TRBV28	ASSLGTFQETQY
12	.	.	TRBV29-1	SVQTQGRYTEAF
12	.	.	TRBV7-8	ASSLGYRIAEAF
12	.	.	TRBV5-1	ASSLGQELYEQY
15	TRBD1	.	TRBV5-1	ASSLGVNTGGREKLF
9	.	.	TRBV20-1	SAPTDNEAF
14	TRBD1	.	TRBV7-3	ASSASGTGSNSPLH
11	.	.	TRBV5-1	ASSLEYAGEQY
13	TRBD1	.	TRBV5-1	ASSLADRAFTEAF
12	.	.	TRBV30	AWTLDVRDSPLH
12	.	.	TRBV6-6	ASSRAGEGNTIY
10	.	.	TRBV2	ASERDNSPLH
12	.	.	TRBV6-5	ASSYSPGNYGYT
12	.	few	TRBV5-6	ASSWWGGNQPQH
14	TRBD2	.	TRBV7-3	ASSPGTSSEADTQY
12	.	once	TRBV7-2	ASSNDRLDNEQF
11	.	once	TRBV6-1	ASRLYSYNEQF
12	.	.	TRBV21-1	ASPYRGKTYEQY
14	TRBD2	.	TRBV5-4	ASSLAGAGGLGEQY
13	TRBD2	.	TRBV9	ASSASGGAYNEQF
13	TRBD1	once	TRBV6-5	ASSWAGQGNTEAF
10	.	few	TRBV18	ASSQYSKEQY
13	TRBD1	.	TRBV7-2	ASSSGQGAQETQY
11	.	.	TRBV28	ASSVTGPYGYT
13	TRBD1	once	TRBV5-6	ASSRRGPSNSPLH
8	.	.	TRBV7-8	ASSDIAPY
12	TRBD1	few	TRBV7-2	ASSPQGGDNGYT
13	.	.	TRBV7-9	ASSLSTGNTYGYT
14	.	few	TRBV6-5	ASSYSTQARDSPLH
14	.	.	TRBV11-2	ASSLSLAKNTGELF